This entry lists 10 T cell receptor beta chains sequenced from one sample in a study of response to subunit inactivated influenza vaccine. MiXCR was run by TCRdb on the RT-PCR reads, yielding one entry per CDR3 protein. The sample holds roughly 500,000 distinct CDR3 sequences; 15% to 20% are singletons and the top ten take 3%. This material consisted of CD4+ T cells sorted from PBMCs, taken approximately 25 months after vaccination. The receptors stem from a man aged 45-69 years who received an inactivated influenza vaccine.

This sequence joins TRBV12-3 or TRBV12-4 and TRBJ2-3; 11 nucleotides agree with TRBD2. With V trimmed by 8 bases and J by 3 bases, 4 bases remained unmatched. The CDR3 is 14 amino acids. This chain's CDR3 is CASYTSGSTDTQYF. CDR3 bases: TGTGCCAGCTATACTAGCGGGAGTACAGATACGCAGTATTTT.

There are many counts of this clonotype. The V gene is TRBV28, the J gene TRBJ2-5, with D perhaps assigned TRBD1 or TRBD2 (5 bases each). CDR3 length equals 17 residues. CDR1 is MDHEN, CDR2 SYDVKM, per germline. The V end lost 6 bases, the J end lost 2 bases, and 22 bases lay between the germline ends. The CDR3 DNA is TGTGCCAGCAGCCCCCCGGCCTGGGACCCAAGACAAGAGACCCAGTACTTC. Amino acid sequence: CASSPPAWDPRQETQYF.

The rearrangement joins TRBV10-3 to TRBJ1-6; TRBD1 matches at 8 bases. In germline, CDR1 is ENHRY, CDR2 SYGVKD. This CDR3 comprises 18 residues. Trimming took 3 bases from V and 7 from J; bases not matched to a gene: 14. The chain's CDR3 is CAISDYRTGRYENSPLHF. CDR3 DNA: TGTGCCATCAGTGACTATAGGACAGGGAGGTATGAAAATTCACCCCTCCACTTT.

This clonotype turned up a few times. This sequence joins TRBV21-1 and TRBJ2-1; no DNA check was done on the table's D call, TRBD2. TRBV21-1 corresponds to a pseudogene. This CDR3 comprises 17 residues. CDR3 nucleotide sequence: TGTGCCAGCAGCAAATCACGGACTAGCGGGGTGTACAATGAGCAGTTCTTC. It specifies CASSKSRTSGVYNEQFF.

The CDR3 protein is CASSRTADRGLLRDTQYF. Here the CDR3 DNA reads TGTGCCAGCAGCCGGACGGCGGACAGGGGCCTTCTAAGGGATACGCAGTATTTT. This chain connects TRBV9 to TRBJ2-3; 9 bases are shared with TRBD1. Germline V CDR1 and CDR2: SGDLS, YYNGEE. V dropped 4 bases and J dropped 6; count of bases not matched to a gene: 18. This CDR3 spans 18 amino acids.

This clonotype was recorded once. An end of the junction differs from the germline gene, which may be a read error. The chain is built from TRBV2 and TRBJ2-7; D not certain. Germline V gives CDR1 SNHLY, CDR2 FYNNEI. The CDR3 consists of 12 residues. The chain's CDR3 is CASRGWGNEEYF. The DNA of the CDR3 is TGTGCCAGCAGGGGGTGGGGAAACGAGGAGTACTTC.

The chain recombines TRBV12-3 or TRBV12-4 with TRBJ1-1, with 10 bases fitting TRBD1. The CDR3 spans 14 residues. Trimming cost V 2 bases and J 13 bases; bases outside gene matches: 10. For the CDR3, the DNA is TGTGCCAGCAGTTTATCCGGGACAGGGGTGAGGATTTTCTTT. Protein: CASSLSGTGVRIFF.

The rearrangement links TRBV5-1 to TRBJ2-7; no clear D gene. The CDR3 has 12 residues. Trimming took 5 bases from V and 3 from J, leaving 9 bases between them. Germline lookup yields CDR1 SGHRS and CDR2 YFSETQ. The CDR3 coding sequence is TGCGCCAGCAGGGGGATTTTCTACGAGCAGTACTTC. Protein: CASRGIFYEQYF.

This chain connects TRBV7-2 to TRBJ1-2; weak D call: TRBD1 (6 bases). V lost 5 bases, J lost 2 bases, and 18 bases lay in between. CDR1 and CDR2 from the germline V gene are SGHTA and FQGNSA. The CDR3 totals 16 residues. In DNA, the CDR3 is TGTGCCAGCAGCCCTCAGAGGACAGCAGAAAACTATGGCTACACCTTC. Residues: CASSPQRTAENYGYTF. The whole variable domain, remainder taken from reference TRBV7-2 and TRBJ1-2, is GAGVSQSPSNKVTEKGKDVELRCDPISGHTALYWYRQSLGQGLEFLIYFQGNSAPDKSGLPSDRFSAERTGGSVSTLTIQRTQQEDSAVYLCASSPQRTAENYGYTFGSGTRLTVV.

J is TRBJ1-5 and V is TRBV5-1; D is ambiguous. V lost 0 bases and J lost 8, with 9 bases in between. The CDR3 has 13 amino acids. Germline lookup yields CDR1 SGHRS and CDR2 YFSETQ. CDR3: CASSLGVQEPQHF. DNA for the CDR3: TGCGCCAGCAGCTTGGGGGTCCAGGAGCCCCAGCATTTT.